These T cell receptor beta chains were read from a single sample in a study of shared clonotypes between healthy human individuals. Sequenced by immunoSEQ multiplex PCR; TCRdb stores in-frame clones only, minus some. The sample has over a million clones, 75% to 85% seen once. The sample was memory CD4+ T cells from PBMCs. Every receptor here comes from a man between 18 and 29 years old in good health. Some clones in this sample may be carry-over from other donors' samples. The CDR3 runs from the conserved cysteine through the conserved F or W. The D gene is left open where the match is weak. Clone size is stated in some rows and not others, as once, few, many or a class when expanded.

d_call: TRBD2
clone_size: NA
j_call: TRBJ2-1
v_call: TRBV5-4
cdr3_aa: CASSSQKGEGYNEQFF
cdr3_nt: TGTGCCAGCAGCTCACAAAAAGGGGAGGGATACAATGAGCAGTTCTTC

d_call: NA
clone_size: once
j_call: TRBJ2-1
v_call: TRBV28
cdr3_aa: CASSLKLYNEQFF
cdr3_nt: TGTGCCAGCAGTTTAAAGCTTTACAATGAGCAGTTCTTC

d_call: NA
clone_size: NA
j_call: TRBJ2-2
v_call: TRBV11-2
cdr3_aa: CASNLGRVVSTGELFF
cdr3_nt: TGTGCCAGCAACCTCGGTAGGGTGGTGAGCACCGGGGAGCTGTTTTTT

d_call: TRBD1
clone_size: NA
j_call: TRBJ2-3
v_call: TRBV9
cdr3_aa: CASSVATGGSSDTQYF
cdr3_nt: TGTGCCAGCAGCGTAGCGACAGGGGGCTCGTCGGATACGCAGTATTTT

d_call: NA
clone_size: once
j_call: TRBJ1-1
v_call: TRBV18
cdr3_aa: CASSQVMNTEAFF
cdr3_nt: TGTGCCAGCTCGCAAGTCATGAACACTGAAGCTTTCTTT

d_call: NA
clone_size: NA
j_call: TRBJ2-7
v_call: TRBV2
cdr3_aa: CASRTAETTREQYF
cdr3_nt: TGTGCCAGCAGGACAGCGGAGACGACTCGGGAGCAGTACTTC

d_call: TRBD2
clone_size: NA
j_call: TRBJ2-5
v_call: TRBV6-5
cdr3_aa: CASRSGTIQETQYF
cdr3_nt: TGTGCCAGCAGGTCCGGGACTATACAAGAGACCCAGTACTTC

d_call: TRBD1
clone_size: NA
j_call: TRBJ1-1
v_call: TRBV9
cdr3_aa: CASSPRQGGAEAFF
cdr3_nt: TGTGCCAGCAGCCCTCGACAGGGTGGAGCTGAAGCTTTCTTT

d_call: TRBD1
clone_size: NA
j_call: TRBJ1-2
v_call: TRBV4-2
cdr3_aa: CASSHGQGMANYGYTF
cdr3_nt: TGTGCCAGCAGCCATGGACAGGGGATGGCTAACTATGGCTACACCTTC

d_call: NA
clone_size: many
j_call: TRBJ1-2
v_call: TRBV4-2
cdr3_aa: CASSQDLTAPGYTF
cdr3_nt: TGTGCCAGCAGCCAAGATCTGACCGCCCCTGGCTACACCTTC

d_call: TRBD2
clone_size: NA
j_call: TRBJ2-4
v_call: TRBV9
cdr3_aa: CASSALAGDKNIQYF
cdr3_nt: TGTGCCAGCAGCGCCCTAGCGGGAGACAAAAACATTCAGTACTTC

d_call: NA
clone_size: NA
j_call: TRBJ1-5
v_call: TRBV7-8
cdr3_aa: CASSLSGDQPQHF
cdr3_nt: TGTGCCAGCAGCTTATCGGGAGATCAGCCTCAGCATTTT

d_call: NA
clone_size: NA
j_call: TRBJ2-7
v_call: TRBV6-5
cdr3_aa: CASRREKGLEQYF
cdr3_nt: TGTGCCAGCAGACGGGAGAAGGGGCTCGAGCAGTACTTC

d_call: NA
clone_size: NA
j_call: TRBJ2-3
v_call: TRBV2
cdr3_aa: CASSQADTDTQYF
cdr3_nt: TGTGCCAGCAGTCAAGCGGACACAGATACGCAGTATTTT

d_call: TRBD1
clone_size: NA
j_call: TRBJ2-1
v_call: TRBV2
cdr3_aa: CASRRDRGFYNEQFF
cdr3_nt: TGTGCCAGCAGAAGAGACAGGGGTTTTTACAATGAGCAGTTCTTC

d_call: NA
clone_size: few
j_call: TRBJ1-2
v_call: TRBV7-9
cdr3_aa: CASSLTGSPYGYTF
cdr3_nt: TGTGCCAGCAGCTTAACAGGTTCCCCTTATGGCTACACCTTC

d_call: TRBD2
clone_size: once
j_call: TRBJ2-3
v_call: TRBV10-2
cdr3_aa: CASRTGLATDTQYF
cdr3_nt: TGCGCCAGCAGAACGGGACTAGCAACAGATACGCAGTATTTT